This paragraph covers one TCR beta chain sequence. The data were obtained in a study of blood T cell repertoires in COVID-19. Background on the study: The United States, Italy and Spain provided the acute and convalescent COVID-19 samples.

Seattle's cohort entered during active infection and was followed longitudinally. CDR1 and CDR2 from the germline V gene are SGHTA and FQGNSA. V shed 0 bases and J 4 bases; nucleotides not matched to a gene: 6. This CDR3 contains 15 residues. Original data processing: Amplified reference gene primers provided the basis for estimating nucleated cell counts. Assay: immunoSEQ multiplex PCR; the TCRdb copy retains only in-frame clones and omits some. That table is the source of V, J and clone size, and D and trimming were worked out from the DNA. This repertoire shows about 170,000 clones, 85% to 90% found once; its top ten account for approximately 11%.

The sample consisted of peripheral blood. This chain links TRBV7-2 with TRBJ2-7; TRBD2 aligns across 7 bases. The TCR originated in a woman aged 55-69 years with COVID-19, enrolled during active disease. CDR3 DNA: TGTGCCAGCAGCTTAGCCCCGGGTAGCGGGTACGAGCAGTACTTC. Protein: CASSLAPGSGYEQYF.